The T cell receptor beta chain described here comes from a study of blood T cell repertoires in COVID-19. Whole-study context: PBMCs, B-cell-depleted T cells, or T cells were the source of the cDNA or gDNA that made up the material.

In the original processing: Nucleated cell counts were estimated from reference gene primer amplification. Profiled with immunoSEQ multiplex PCR; TCRdb holds only in-frame clones, not every one. V and J calls plus clone size are reproduced from that table; the DNA served to infer D and trimming. The data show under 250,000 clones, around 84% seen once. CDR3 length: 14 amino acids. The germline CDR1 and CDR2 sequences are MNHEY and SVGAGI. V was shortened by 0 bases and J by 0 bases, with 5 bases between the two germline ends. Sequenced sample: peripheral blood. This receptor was identified in a human donor in a cohort sampled during active COVID-19. The chain couples TRBV6-5 to TRBJ1-1; D not certain. The CDR3 sequence is CASSYSTLNTEAFF. DNA for the CDR3: TGTGCCAGCAGTTACTCGACTTTGAACACTGAAGCTTTCTTT.